The 30 T cell receptor beta chains listed next were all sequenced from one sample in a study of molecular identifiers for immune sequencing clone quantification. TCRdb ran MiXCR on the PCR reads and lists one entry per CDR3 protein. The table has 600,000 to 650,000 distinct CDR3 sequences, about 20% seen once. The sequencing input was naive CD8+ T cells from blood, with Jurkat cell RNA spiked in. The sample's subset: FACS-sorted CD8+CD4-CCR7+CD45RA+ naive T cells. These receptors all come from a human donor in good health. Some libraries in this study had Jurkat cell RNA spiked in.

This clonotype was counted only a few times. The chain combines TRBV27 with TRBJ2-2; TRBD1 might be the D (5 bases). The CDR3 covers 14 residues. The germline V gene has CDR1 MNHEY and CDR2 SMNVEV (reference sequence). V was clipped by 9 bases and J by 3 bases, with 14 bases between them. CDR3 in DNA: TGTGCCAGTTGTAGGGGTGGGTACACCGGGGAGCTGTTTTTT. Translation: CASCRGGYTGELFF.

A few counts support this clonotype. The chain uses TRBV5-1 and TRBJ2-1; TRBD2 matches at 16 bases. Germline loops: CDR1 SGHRS, CDR2 YFSETQ. The CDR3 has 17 amino acids. Losses at the gene ends were 4 bases for V and 6 bases for J; bases not matched to a gene: 7. The CDR3, as DNA: TGCGCCAGCAGCCCCGGGACTAGCGGGAGGGCCGTCAATGAGCAGTTCTTC. This encodes CASSPGTSGRAVNEQFF.

As for this clonotype: Since a much larger clone is just one base distant, this may be a read error. The chain combines TRBV6-5 with TRBJ2-2, with a possible D match to TRBD1 (6 bases). Germline-derived CDR1 and CDR2 are MNHEY and SVGAGI. V lost 5 bases and J lost 1, with 14 bases in between. The length of the CDR3 is 16 residues. The CDR3 sequence is CASSPGTRVNTGELFF. The CDR3 nucleotides are TGTGCCAGCAGTCCCGGGACAAGGGTGAACACCGGGGAGCTGTTTTTT.

This clonotype has only a few counts. V and J are TRBV6-2 or TRBV6-3 and TRBJ2-5; the match to TRBD2 covers 12 bases. Germline values: CDR1 MNHEY, CDR2 SVGEGT. Trimming cost V 4 bases and J 3 bases; bases outside gene matches: 15. CDR3 size: 19 residues. The CDR3 DNA follows: TGTGCCAGCAGTTCGAGAAGGGGACTAGCGGGCGTAAGGGAAGAGACCCAGTACTTC. It specifies CASSSRRGLAGVREETQYF.

This clonotype was seen ten or more times. The chain carries TRBV4-1 and TRBJ2-1; D may match TRBD1 or TRBD2 (6 bases each). Germline-derived CDR1 and CDR2 are MGHRA and YSYEKL. Trimming removed 3 bases from V and 7 bases from J, with 25 bases in between. This CDR3 contains 18 residues. CDR3 coding DNA: TGCGCCAGCAGCCACTTCATTGGGGGGCGAAGCATAGGGAATGAGCAGTTCTTC. This translates into CASSHFIGGRSIGNEQFF.

As for this clonotype: A read error is possible here, since a much larger clone lies one base away. J is TRBJ1-2 and V is TRBV20-1; D unresolved. This CDR3 is built from 13 residues. In germline, CDR1 is DFQATT, CDR2 SNEGSKA (reference sequence). Written as DNA, the CDR3 is TGCAGTGCCCAGGACCGTTTATTCTATAGCTACACCTTC. Translated: CSAQDRLFYSYTF.

This clonotype was detected only a few times. The chain combines TRBV19 with TRBJ2-5, with D perhaps given as TRBD1 or TRBD2 (6 bases each). Trimming took 3 bases from V and 5 from J, leaving 10 bases between them. Germline V gives CDR1 LNHDA, CDR2 SQIVND (reference sequence). This CDR3 has 13 residues. CDR3 in DNA: TGTGCCAGTAGTATGGGGGGCCGGGAGACCCAGTACTTC. Translated: CASSMGGRETQYF.

This clonotype occurred many times. This chain uses TRBV4-3 with TRBJ2-5; no definite D call. The CDR3 runs to 14 residues. Germline CDR1 and CDR2: LGHNA and YSLEER. Trimming removed 0 bases from V and 5 bases from J, with 10 bases in between. Written as DNA, the CDR3 is TGCGCCAGCAGCCAAGACCACCCACGGGAGACCCAGTACTTC. The encoded protein is CASSQDHPRETQYF.

Concerning this clonotype: One base away lies a much larger clone, so this may be a sequencing read error. The rearrangement uses TRBV5-3 and TRBJ2-3; D not certain. TRBV5-3 is known as an ORF, though its function is uncertain. V was pared by 8 bases and J by 2 bases, with 15 bases between. The CDR3 sequence is 14 residues long. CDR3 coding DNA: TGTGCCAGCAGCGCCCTGACCCCCACAGATACGCAGTATTTT. It translates to CASSALTPTDTQYF.

The chain is built from TRBV6-2 or TRBV6-3 and TRBJ2-2; 7 positions agree with TRBD2. J lost 2 bases, V lost 2 bases, and 8 bases had no gene match. Germline V gives CDR1 MNHEY, CDR2 SVGEGT. CDR3 length: 17 amino acids. Here the CDR3 DNA reads TGTGCCAGCAGTTACGTGGTAGCGGGCATTAACACCGGGGAGCTGTTTTTT. Translating gives CASSYVVAGINTGELFF.

The chain links TRBV4-1 to TRBJ2-1; TRBD1 matches 7 bases. The ends lost 1 base at V and 2 bases at J; junction bases unmatched: 5. The CDR3 spans 16 residues. From germline, CDR1 is MGHRA and CDR2 YSYEKL. Here the CDR3 DNA reads TGCGCCAGCAGCCAAGTCCCGGGACAGACCTACAATGAGCAGTTCTTC. This encodes CASSQVPGQTYNEQFF.

This clonotype was recorded many times. The chain couples TRBV12-3 or TRBV12-4 to TRBJ2-3; no firm D call. The CDR3 loop spans 13 amino acids. Trimming removed 6 bases at V and 3 bases at J, with 10 bases between. The CDR3 DNA reads TGTGCCAGCAGCCTAAGACTGACAGATACGCAGTATTTT. Residues: CASSLRLTDTQYF.

This clonotype came up a few times. A read error is possible here, since a much larger clone lies one base away. CDR3 coding DNA: TGCAGCGTTGAAGGTGCAGGTAGATTTACCGGGGAGCTGTTATTT. Translated: CSVEGAGRFTGELLF. The rearrangement links TRBV29-1 to TRBJ2-2, with a tentative D call TRBD2 (5 bases). This CDR3 comprises 15 residues. Germline values: CDR1 SQVTM, CDR2 ANQGSEA.

This clonotype was observed a handful of times. The chain joins TRBV12-3 or TRBV12-4 to TRBJ2-5; unclear D gene. The V gene lost 1 base and the J gene lost 4 bases, with 10 bases spanning the gap. CDR3 length: 14 residues. CDR3 bases: TGTGCCAGCAGTTTAGTTGGGGTAGGAGAGACCCAGTACTTC. Amino acid sequence: CASSLVGVGETQYF.

On this clonotype: A read error is possible here, since a much larger clone lies one base away. The chain is built from TRBV4-3 and TRBJ2-7; weak D call: TRBD1 (6 bases). CDR1 is LGHNA, CDR2 YSLEER, per germline. This CDR3 comprises 15 residues. For the CDR3, the DNA is TGCGCCAGCAGCCCCCACCTGACAGGATATCAAGAGCGGTACTTC. Its translation: CASSPHLTGYQERYF.

In the case of this clonotype: This may stem from a read error, because a much larger clone lies one nucleotide away. The chain employs TRBV7-9 and TRBJ1-4; D uncertain. The germline V gene has CDR1 SEHNR and CDR2 FQNEAQ (reference sequence). The CDR3 runs to 16 residues. The DNA of the CDR3 is TGTGCCAGCAGCTCACCCCTGGGAACAGCGGAAGAAAGACTGTTTTTT. This gives the protein CASSSPLGTAEERLFF. Combining the CDR3 with reference TRBV7-9 and TRBJ1-4 gives the whole variable domain DTGVSQNPRHKITKRGQNVTFRCDPISEHNRLYWYRQTLGQGPEFLTYFQNEAQLEKSRLLSDRFSAERPKGSFSTLEIQRTEQGDSAMYLCASSSPLGTAEERLFFGSGTQLSVL.

There are many counts of this clonotype. The V gene is TRBV5-1, the J gene TRBJ1-1; D may be TRBD1 (5 bases). With 0 bases removed from V and 7 bases from J, the gap between germline ends came to 10 bases. The germline V gene encodes CDR1 SGHRS and CDR2 YFSETQ. The CDR3 extends over 13 amino acids. The CDR3 protein is CASSLVGEVEAFF. The DNA of the CDR3 is TGCGCCAGCAGCTTGGTAGGGGAAGTTGAAGCTTTCTTT.

Comments on this clonotype: Just one base apart from a much larger clone, this may be a read error. V and J are TRBV15 and TRBJ1-1, with TRBD1 as a possible D gene (6 bases). Germline V lookup: CDR1 LNHNV, CDR2 YYDKDF (reference sequence). The CDR3 consists of 16 residues. V was trimmed by 0 bases and J by 6 bases, leaving 17 bases between them. The DNA of the CDR3 is TGTGCCACCAGCAGAGATTCCGGAGGACCAGGGGCTGAAGCTTTCTTT. Translated: CATSRDSGGPGAEAFF.

This clonotype was seen a handful of times. This chain connects TRBV27 to TRBJ2-1; 11 bases agree with TRBD2. The J segment lost 2 bases and the V segment lost 1 base, leaving 7 bases of the junction unmatched. This CDR3 region has 18 residues. The germline gives CDR1 MNHEY, CDR2 SMNVEV (reference sequence). CDR3 DNA sequence: TGTGCCAGCAGTTTATTTGGGCTAGCGGGAGGCCCCTACAATGAGCAGTTCTTC. Translated: CASSLFGLAGGPYNEQFF.

This clonotype was found many times. This chain joins TRBV20-1 and TRBJ2-7; D possibly uses TRBD1 or TRBD2 (5 bases each). This CDR3 contains 13 residues. The germline V and J ends were trimmed by 1 base and 6 bases, with 13 bases remaining between them. Germline V CDR1 and CDR2: DFQATT, SNEGSKA (reference sequence). This chain's CDR3 is CSARGDGLPEQYF. The CDR3, as DNA: TGCAGTGCTAGAGGGGACGGGCTGCCCGAGCAGTACTTC.

V gene TRBV27 combines with J gene TRBJ2-7; 8 nucleotides match TRBD2. J gave up 0 bases and V 4 bases, and 11 bases lay outside the gene matches. The CDR3 length is 17 residues. Germline V gene data show CDR1 as MNHEY and CDR2 as SMNVEV (reference sequence). The CDR3 bases are TGTGCCAGCAGTTCCCGGGGGGGACATATTCCCTCCTACGAGCAGTACTTC. Translated, it gives CASSSRGGHIPSYEQYF.

V is TRBV18 and J is TRBJ1-1, with D perhaps matching TRBD1 (6 bases). CDR3 length: 12 residues. V lost 5 bases, J lost 6 bases, and 10 bases lay in between. Germline lookup yields CDR1 KGHSH and CDR2 LQKENI. The CDR3 DNA is TGTGCCAGCTCATCAGGGGCCGCTGAAGCTTTCTTT. Translation: CASSSGAAEAFF.

Comment on this clonotype: An end of the junction does not agree with germline; a read error may underlie this. The rearrangement links TRBV7-9 to TRBJ2-1; D gene unclear. The CDR3 is 15 residues long. CDR1 is SEHNR and CDR2 is FQNEAQ in the germline V gene (reference sequence). The CDR3 sequence is CASSSTPSSYDEQFF. The CDR3 region has the DNA TGTGCCAGCAGCTCGACTCCAAGCTCCTACGATGAGCAGTTCTTC.

This clonotype was detected ten times or more. The chain's CDR3 is CASSLRRQGYNEKLFF. Here the CDR3 DNA reads TGCGCCAGCAGCTTACGACGACAGGGTTATAATGAAAAACTGTTTTTT. The chain combines TRBV5-1 with TRBJ1-4; 7 bases line up with TRBD1. V gave up 2 bases and J gave up 4 bases; unmatched junction bases: 8. Per the germline V gene, CDR1 is SGHRS and CDR2 is YFSETQ. The CDR3 loop spans 16 amino acids.

This clonotype was found many times. The chain links TRBV6-5 to TRBJ2-7; D is undetermined. Germline values: CDR1 MNHEY, CDR2 SVGAGI. The germline V and J ends were trimmed by 0 bases and 7 bases, with 13 bases remaining between them. The CDR3 covers 14 residues. Written as DNA, the CDR3 is TGTGCCAGCAGTTACTCGATTGACCCTCGGGAGCAGTACTTC. It translates to CASSYSIDPREQYF.

This clonotype was seen more than once but under ten times. This chain links TRBV29-1 with TRBJ1-2; D gene uncertain. CDR1 and CDR2 (germline): SQVTM, ANQGSEA. Trimming removed 7 bases at V and 3 bases at J, with 9 bases between. CDR3 size: 11 residues. The CDR3 here is CSALADYGYTF. Written as DNA, the CDR3 is TGCAGCGCCTTGGCTGACTATGGCTACACCTTC.

This clonotype has a handful of counts. This chain links TRBV7-9 with TRBJ2-3; 13 bases line up with TRBD2. Trimming took 5 bases from V and 5 from J; bases not matched to a gene: 10. The CDR3 is 17 residues long. From germline, CDR1 is SEHNR and CDR2 FQNEAQ (reference sequence). The CDR3 loop reads CASSPRLAGGPRDTQYF. DNA of the CDR3: TGTGCCAGCAGCCCTAGACTAGCGGGAGGTCCAAGAGATACGCAGTATTTT.

The gene calls are TRBV4-1 and TRBJ2-1; D is possibly TRBD2 (5 bases). CDR3 length: 15 amino acids. Germline V gene lookup returns CDR1 MGHRA and CDR2 YSYEKL. Trimming removed 1 base at V and 6 bases at J, with 13 bases between. CDR3 sequence (DNA): TGCGCCAGCAGCCAAGTACGGGGTACCTGCAATGAGCAGTTCTTC. This gives the protein CASSQVRGTCNEQFF.

This clonotype came up many times. CDR3 in amino acids: CSAVGHLDTEAFF. The CDR3 bases are TGCAGTGCTGTAGGGCATCTGGATACTGAAGCTTTCTTT. The gene calls are TRBV20-1 and TRBJ1-1; no firm D call. Germline lookup yields CDR1 DFQATT and CDR2 SNEGSKA (reference sequence). The germline V and J ends were trimmed by 5 bases and 5 bases, with 15 bases remaining between them. The CDR3 extends over 13 amino acids.

Points on this clonotype: This could be a read error, since a much larger clone is one nucleotide away. The chain recombines TRBV18 with TRBJ1-1; D unclear. V was shortened by 0 bases and J by 2 bases, with 10 bases between the two germline ends. CDR1 is KGHSH and CDR2 is LQKENI in the germline V gene. The CDR3 covers 15 residues. CDR3: CASSPPVEGNTEAFF. For the CDR3, the DNA is TGTGCCAGCTCACCACCGGTCGAGGGAAACACTGAAGCTTTCTTT.